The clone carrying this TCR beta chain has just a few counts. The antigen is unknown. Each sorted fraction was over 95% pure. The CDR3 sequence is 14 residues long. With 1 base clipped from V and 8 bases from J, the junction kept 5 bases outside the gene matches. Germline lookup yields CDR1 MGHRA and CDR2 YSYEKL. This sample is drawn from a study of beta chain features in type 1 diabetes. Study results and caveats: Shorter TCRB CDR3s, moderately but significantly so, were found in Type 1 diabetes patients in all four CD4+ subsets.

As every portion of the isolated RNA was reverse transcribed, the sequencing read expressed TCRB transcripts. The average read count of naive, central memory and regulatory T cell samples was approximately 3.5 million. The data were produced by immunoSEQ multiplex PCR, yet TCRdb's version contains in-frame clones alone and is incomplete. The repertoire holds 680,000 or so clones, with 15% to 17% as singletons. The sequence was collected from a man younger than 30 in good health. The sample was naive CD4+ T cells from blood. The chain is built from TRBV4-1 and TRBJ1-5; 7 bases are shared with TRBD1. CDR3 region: CASSQVDRVEPQHF. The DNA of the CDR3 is TGCGCCAGCAGCCAAGTAGACAGGGTTGAGCCCCAGCATTTT.